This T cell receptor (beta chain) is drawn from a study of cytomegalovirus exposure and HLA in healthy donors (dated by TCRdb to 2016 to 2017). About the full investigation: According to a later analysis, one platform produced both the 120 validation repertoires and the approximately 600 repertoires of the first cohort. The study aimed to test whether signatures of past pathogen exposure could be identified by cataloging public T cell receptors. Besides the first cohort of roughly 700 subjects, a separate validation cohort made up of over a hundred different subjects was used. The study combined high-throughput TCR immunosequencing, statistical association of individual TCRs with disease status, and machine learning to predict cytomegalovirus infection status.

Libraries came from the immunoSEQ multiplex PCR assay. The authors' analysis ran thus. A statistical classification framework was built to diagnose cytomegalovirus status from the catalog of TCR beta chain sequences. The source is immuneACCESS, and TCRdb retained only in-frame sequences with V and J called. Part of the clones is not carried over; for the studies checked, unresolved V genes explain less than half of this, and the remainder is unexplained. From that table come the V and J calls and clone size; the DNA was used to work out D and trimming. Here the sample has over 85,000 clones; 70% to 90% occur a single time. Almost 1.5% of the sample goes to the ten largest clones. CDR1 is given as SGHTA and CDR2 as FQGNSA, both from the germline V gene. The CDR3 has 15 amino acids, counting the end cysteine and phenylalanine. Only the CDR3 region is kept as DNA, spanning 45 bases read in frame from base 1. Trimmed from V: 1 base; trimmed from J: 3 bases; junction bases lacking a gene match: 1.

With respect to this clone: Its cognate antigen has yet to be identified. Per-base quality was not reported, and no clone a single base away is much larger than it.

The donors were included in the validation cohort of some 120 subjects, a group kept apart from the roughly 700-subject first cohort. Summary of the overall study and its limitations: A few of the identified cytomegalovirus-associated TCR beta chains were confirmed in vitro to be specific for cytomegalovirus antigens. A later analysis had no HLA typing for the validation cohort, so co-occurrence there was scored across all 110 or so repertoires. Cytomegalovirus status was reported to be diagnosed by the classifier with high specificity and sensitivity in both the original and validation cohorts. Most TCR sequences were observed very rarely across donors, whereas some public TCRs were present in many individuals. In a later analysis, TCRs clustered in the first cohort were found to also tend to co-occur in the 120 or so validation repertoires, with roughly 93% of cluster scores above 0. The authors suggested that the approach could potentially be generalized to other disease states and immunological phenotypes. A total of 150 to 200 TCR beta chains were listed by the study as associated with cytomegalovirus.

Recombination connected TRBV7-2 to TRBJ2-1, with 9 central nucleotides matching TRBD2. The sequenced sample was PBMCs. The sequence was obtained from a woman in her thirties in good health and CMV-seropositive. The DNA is TGTGCCAGCAGCTTAGAAGCGGGAGGCTACAATGAGCAGTTCTTC. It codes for CASSLEAGGYNEQFF.